Following are 7 T cell receptor beta chains from one sample sequenced in a study of identical twins' blood T cells. TCRdb itself ran the 5' RACE reads through MiXCR, one entry per CDR3 protein. This table holds roughly 340,000 distinct CDR3 sequences, under 30% found once. Sample: PBMCs. Source of these receptors: a woman aged 18 to 55 in good health.

As regards this clonotype: This may come from a read error, since a much larger clone is one base off. The gene calls are TRBV19 and TRBJ2-3, with unresolved D. The CDR3 extends over 14 amino acids. Germline CDR1 LNHDA, CDR2 SQIVND (reference sequence). V lost 7 bases, J lost 1 base, and 12 bases lay in between. CDR3 DNA sequence: TGTGCCAGTACCGCTGCAGCCCGCACAGATACGCAGTATTTT. This translates into CASTAAARTDTQYF. Looking up the rest from reference TRBV19 and TRBJ2-3 gives the full variable domain: DGGITQSPKYLFRKEGQNVTLSCEQNLNHDAMYWYRQDPGQGLRLIYYSQIVNDFQKGDIAEGYSVSREKKESFPLTVTSAQKNPTAFYLCASTAAARTDTQYFGPGTRLTVL.

This clonotype was picked up one time. The germline gene is not matched at one end of the junction; a read error may be the cause. This chain uses TRBV7-2 with TRBJ1-5, with a possible D match to TRBD1 (6 bases). The CDR3 runs to 13 residues. Germline V gives CDR1 SGHTA, CDR2 FQGNSA. The CDR3 bases are TGTTCCAGCAGCTTGGACAGAAATCAGCCCCAGCATTTT. The encoded protein is CSSSLDRNQPQHF.

This clonotype has only a few counts. The V gene is TRBV9, the J gene TRBJ1-5; 7 bases are shared with TRBD1. The germline V gene encodes CDR1 SGDLS and CDR2 YYNGEE. The J segment lost 6 bases and the V segment lost 3 bases, leaving 3 bases of the junction unmatched. This CDR3 region has 13 residues. CDR3 nucleotides: TGTGCCAGCAGCGCAGGGGGGGCTCAGCCCCAGCATTTT. Its protein is CASSAGGAQPQHF.

This clonotype occurred a few times. The chain has TRBV20-1 and TRBJ2-3; 9 bases match TRBD2. The CDR3 contains 14 residues. J gave up 2 bases and V 4 bases, and 4 bases lay outside the gene matches. Germline assignment: CDR1 DFQATT and CDR2 SNEGSKA (reference sequence). The CDR3 DNA follows: TGCAGTGCTACCCTAGCGGGGATCACAGATACGCAGTATTTT. Protein product: CSATLAGITDTQYF.

Note on this clonotype: This may arise from a read error, as a much more abundant clone is one base away. Without the conserved terminal phenylalanine or tryptophan, this CDR3 likely stems from a read error. The chain links TRBV12-5 to TRBJ1-2; TRBD1 matches at 7 bases. Per the germline V gene, CDR1 is LGHNT and CDR2 is FRNRAP. The trim removed 5 bases at V and 8 bases at J, leaving 11 bases unmatched. The CDR3 is 14 amino acids. The chain's CDR3 is CASGLGQFYEGYTY. CDR3 in DNA: TGTGCTAGTGGTCTGGGACAGTTCTACGAGGGCTACACCTAC.

This clonotype has just a few counts. V and J are TRBV18 and TRBJ1-4, with TRBD1 as a possible D gene (6 bases). This CDR3 is built from 15 residues. The V end was cut by 5 bases, the J end by 4 bases, with 14 bases between. CDR1 and CDR2 from the germline V gene are KGHSH and LQKENI. CDR3 loop: CASSTRDNLNEKLFF. In DNA form, the CDR3 reads TGTGCCAGCTCAACCCGGGACAACCTTAATGAAAAACTGTTTTTT. Using reference TRBV18 and TRBJ1-4 for the parts outside the CDR3, the full variable domain is NAGVMQNPRHLVRRRGQEARLRCSPMKGHSHVYWYRQLPEEGLKFMVYLQKENIIDESGMPKERFSAEFPKEGPSILRIQQVVRGDSAAYFCASSTRDNLNEKLFFGSGTQLSVL.

The rearrangement uses TRBV18 and TRBJ2-1, with 10 bases fitting TRBD2. The CDR3 length is 15 residues. Trimming cost V 5 bases and J 3 bases; bases outside gene matches: 4. The germline V gene encodes CDR1 KGHSH and CDR2 LQKENI. CDR3 sequence reads: CASSALAGDYNEQFF. CDR3 bases: TGTGCCAGCTCAGCTCTAGCGGGAGACTACAATGAGCAGTTCTTC.